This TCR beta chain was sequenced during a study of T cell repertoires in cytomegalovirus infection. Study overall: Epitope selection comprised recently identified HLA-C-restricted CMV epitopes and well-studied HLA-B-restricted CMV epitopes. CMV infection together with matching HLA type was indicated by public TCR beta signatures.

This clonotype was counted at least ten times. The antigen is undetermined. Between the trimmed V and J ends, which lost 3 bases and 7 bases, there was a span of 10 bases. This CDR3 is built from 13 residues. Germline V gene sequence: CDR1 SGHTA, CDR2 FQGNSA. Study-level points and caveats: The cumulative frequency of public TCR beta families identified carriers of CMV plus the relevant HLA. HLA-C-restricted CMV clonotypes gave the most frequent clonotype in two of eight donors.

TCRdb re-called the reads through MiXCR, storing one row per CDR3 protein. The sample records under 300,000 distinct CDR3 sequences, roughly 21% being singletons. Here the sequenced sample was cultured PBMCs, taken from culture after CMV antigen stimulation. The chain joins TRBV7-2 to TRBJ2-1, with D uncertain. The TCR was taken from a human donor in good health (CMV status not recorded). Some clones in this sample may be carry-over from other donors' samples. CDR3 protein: CASSLVQRNEQFF. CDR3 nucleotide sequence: TGTGCCAGCAGCTTGGTTCAGAGGAATGAGCAGTTCTTC. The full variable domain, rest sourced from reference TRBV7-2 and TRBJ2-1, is GAGVSQSPSNKVTEKGKDVELRCDPISGHTALYWYRQSLGQGLEFLIYFQGNSAPDKSGLPSDRFSAERTGGSVSTLTIQRTQQEDSAVYLCASSLVQRNEQFFGPGTRLTVL.